This TCR beta chain originates from a study of T cells after yellow fever vaccination. Whole-study results and caveats: Contamination by abundant bulk-population clonotypes could be present in FACS-sorted repertoires.

This CDR3 has 13 residues. V was clipped by 8 bases and J by 8 bases, with 16 bases between them. This clonotype was found a few times. Its antigen is undetermined. TCRdb passed the 5' RACE reads through MiXCR, listing each CDR3 protein once. The sample contains roughly 120,000 distinct CDR3 sequences, 5.5% to 8% of which appear only once. The rearrangement joins TRBV12-3 or TRBV12-4 to TRBJ2-1, with D possibly matching TRBD1 (8 bases). This TCR derives from a young man who received the YFV17D yellow fever vaccine. The sequenced sample was CD4+ T cells sorted from PBMCs, obtained about 41 days after the first yellow fever vaccination. The CDR3 is CASRGQAGDEQFF. In DNA, the CDR3 is TGTGCCAGCCGGGGACAGGCGGGGGATGAGCAGTTCTTC.